This T cell receptor beta chain was retrieved from a study of CD8 T cells in Susac syndrome. Deletions cut 0 bases from V and 5 bases from J, with 13 bases between. The CDR3 has 15 residues. Germline CDR1 and CDR2: MGHRA and YSYEKL. Random hexamers served to reverse transcribe roughly 0.45 to 1 ug RNA. MiXCR, run by TCRdb on the immunoSEQ multiplex PCR reads, gives a single entry per CDR3 protein. The sample records 95,000 to 150,000 distinct CDR3 sequences, just under 95% being singletons. The genes are TRBV4-1 and TRBJ2-5; D possibly corresponds to TRBD2 (5 bases). The receptor was derived from a human donor with Susac syndrome. Source material: CD8+ T cells from PBMCs. In nucleotides, the CDR3 is TGCGCCAGCAGCCAAGACCTCGGGGTTGGGGAGACCCAGTACTTC. This translates into CASSQDLGVGETQYF.